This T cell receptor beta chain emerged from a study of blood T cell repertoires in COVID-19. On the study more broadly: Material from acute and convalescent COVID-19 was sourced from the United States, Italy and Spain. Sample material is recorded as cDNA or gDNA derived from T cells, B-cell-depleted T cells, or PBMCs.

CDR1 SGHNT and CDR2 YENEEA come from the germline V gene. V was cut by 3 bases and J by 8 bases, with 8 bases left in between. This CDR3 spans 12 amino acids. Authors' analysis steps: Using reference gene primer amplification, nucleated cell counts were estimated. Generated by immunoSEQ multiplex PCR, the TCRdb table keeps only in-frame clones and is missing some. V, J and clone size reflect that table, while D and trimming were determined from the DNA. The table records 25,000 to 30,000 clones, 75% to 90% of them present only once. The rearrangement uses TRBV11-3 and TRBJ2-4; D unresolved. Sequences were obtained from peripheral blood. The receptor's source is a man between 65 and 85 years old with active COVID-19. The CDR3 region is CASSFSDDIQYF. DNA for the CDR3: TGTGCCAGCAGCTTTAGTGATGACATTCAGTACTTC.